This TCR beta chain was identified in a study of blood T cell repertoires in COVID-19. The V gene's germline CDR1 is ENHRY and CDR2 SYGVKD. The CDR3 has 15 residues. V lost 0 bases to trimming and J lost 2 bases, with 8 bases between them. As processed by the authors: The authors estimated nucleated cell counts from reference gene primer amplification. Libraries were prepared by immunoSEQ multiplex PCR; TCRdb keeps only in-frame clonotypes and omits some of them. The D gene and trimming were derived from the DNA, and the V and J assignments and clone size from that table. The sample has 45,000 to 60,000 clones, about 86% seen once.

The chain links TRBV10-3 to TRBJ1-3; D is unresolved. This clonotype originated in a man in his 70s with active COVID-19. The sample comprised peripheral blood. The CDR3 DNA reads as TGTGCCATCAGTGAGTCGGACGGGACTGGAAACACCATATATTTT. It yields the protein CAISESDGTGNTIYF.